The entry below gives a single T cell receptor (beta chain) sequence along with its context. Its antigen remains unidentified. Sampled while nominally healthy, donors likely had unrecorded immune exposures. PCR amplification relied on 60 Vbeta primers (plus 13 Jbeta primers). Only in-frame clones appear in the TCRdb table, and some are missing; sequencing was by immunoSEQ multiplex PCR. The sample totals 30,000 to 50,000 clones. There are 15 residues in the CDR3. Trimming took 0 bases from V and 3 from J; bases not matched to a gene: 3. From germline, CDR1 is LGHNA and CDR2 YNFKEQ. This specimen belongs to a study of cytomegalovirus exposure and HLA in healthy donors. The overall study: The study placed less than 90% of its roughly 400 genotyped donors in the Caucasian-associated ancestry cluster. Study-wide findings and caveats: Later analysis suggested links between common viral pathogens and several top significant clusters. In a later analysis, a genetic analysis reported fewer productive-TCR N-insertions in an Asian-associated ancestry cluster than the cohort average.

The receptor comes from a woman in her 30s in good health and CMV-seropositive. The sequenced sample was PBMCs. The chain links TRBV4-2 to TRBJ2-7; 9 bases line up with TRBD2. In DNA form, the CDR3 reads TGTGCCAGCAGCCAAGAGACTAGCGGAGGCTACGAGCAGTACTTC. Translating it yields CASSQETSGGYEQYF.